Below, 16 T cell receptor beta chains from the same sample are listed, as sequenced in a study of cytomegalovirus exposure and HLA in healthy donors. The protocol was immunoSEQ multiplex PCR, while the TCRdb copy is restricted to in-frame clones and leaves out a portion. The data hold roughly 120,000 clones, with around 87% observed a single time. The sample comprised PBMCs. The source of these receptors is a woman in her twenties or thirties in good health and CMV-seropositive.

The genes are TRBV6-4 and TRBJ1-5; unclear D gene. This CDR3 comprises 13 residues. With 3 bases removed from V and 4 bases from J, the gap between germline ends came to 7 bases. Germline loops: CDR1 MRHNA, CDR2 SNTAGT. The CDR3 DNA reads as TGTGCCAGCAGTGAAGCGCCAAATCAGCCCCAGCATTTT. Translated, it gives CASSEAPNQPQHF.

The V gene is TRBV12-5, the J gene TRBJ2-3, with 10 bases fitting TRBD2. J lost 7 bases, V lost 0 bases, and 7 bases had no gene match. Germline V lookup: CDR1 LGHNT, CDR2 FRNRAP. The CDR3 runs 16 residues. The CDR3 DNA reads TGTGCTAGTGGTTTGGTCCTAGCGGGAGAGATAAATACGCAGTATTTT. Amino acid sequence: CASGLVLAGEINTQYF.

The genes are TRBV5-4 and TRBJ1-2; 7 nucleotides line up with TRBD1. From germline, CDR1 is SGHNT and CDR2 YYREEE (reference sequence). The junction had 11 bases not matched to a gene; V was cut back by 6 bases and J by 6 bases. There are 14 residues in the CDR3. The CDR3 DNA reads TGTGCCAGCACAATTTGGGACAGCCTGAATGGCTACACCTTC. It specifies CASTIWDSLNGYTF.

CDR3 sequence (DNA): TGTGCCAGCAGCGGGTTAACAGGAGAATTAGAGACCCAGTACTTC. It translates to CASSGLTGELETQYF. The chain recombines TRBV6-4 with TRBJ2-5, with a weak D call TRBD1 (5 bases). Trimming shortened V by 6 bases and J by 4 bases, and 18 bases separated the two germline ends. Germline V gene lookup returns CDR1 MRHNA and CDR2 SNTAGT. This CDR3 contains 15 residues.

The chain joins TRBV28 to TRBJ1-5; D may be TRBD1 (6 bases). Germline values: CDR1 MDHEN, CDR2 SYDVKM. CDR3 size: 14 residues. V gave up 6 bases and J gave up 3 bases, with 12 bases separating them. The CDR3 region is CASSPTGNNQPQHF. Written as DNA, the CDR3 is TGTGCCAGCAGCCCGACAGGAAACAATCAGCCCCAGCATTTT.

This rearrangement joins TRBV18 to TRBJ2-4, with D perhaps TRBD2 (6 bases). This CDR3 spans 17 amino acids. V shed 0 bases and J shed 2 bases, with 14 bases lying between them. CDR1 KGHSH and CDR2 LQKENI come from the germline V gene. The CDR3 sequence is CASSPPRQGGSKNIQYF. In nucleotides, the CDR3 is TGTGCCAGCTCACCACCGAGGCAGGGAGGCTCCAAAAACATTCAGTACTTC.

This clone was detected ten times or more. CDR3 sequence: CSVVPQAGGPSYNEQFF. The CDR3 region has the DNA TGCAGCGTTGTTCCCCAGGCGGGAGGGCCTTCCTACAATGAGCAGTTCTTC. The chain couples TRBV29-1 to TRBJ2-1; 9 positions agree with TRBD2. V gave up 4 bases and J gave up 1 base; unmatched junction bases: 11. CDR1 and CDR2 from the germline V gene are SQVTM and ANQGSEA. This CDR3 region has 17 residues.

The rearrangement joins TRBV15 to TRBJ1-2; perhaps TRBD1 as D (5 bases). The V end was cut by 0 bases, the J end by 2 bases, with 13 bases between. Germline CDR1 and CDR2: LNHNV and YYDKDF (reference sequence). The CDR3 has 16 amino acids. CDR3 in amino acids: CATSRDFVGGNYGYTF. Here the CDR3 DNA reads TGTGCCACCAGCAGAGATTTTGTGGGGGGGAACTATGGCTACACCTTC.

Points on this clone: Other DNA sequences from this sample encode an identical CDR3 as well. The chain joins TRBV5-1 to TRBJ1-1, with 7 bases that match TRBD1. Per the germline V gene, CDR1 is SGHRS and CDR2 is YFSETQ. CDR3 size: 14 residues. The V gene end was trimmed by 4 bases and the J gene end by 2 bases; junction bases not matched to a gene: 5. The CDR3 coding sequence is TGCGCCAGCAGCCGGGACAGCCAAAACACTGAAGCTTTCTTT. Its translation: CASSRDSQNTEAFF.

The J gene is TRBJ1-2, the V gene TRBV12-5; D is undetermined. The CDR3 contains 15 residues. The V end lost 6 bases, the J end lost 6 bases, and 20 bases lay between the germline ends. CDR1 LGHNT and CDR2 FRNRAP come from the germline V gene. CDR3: CASGQILGSLNGYTF. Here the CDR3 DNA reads TGTGCTAGTGGACAAATATTGGGCAGCCTAAATGGCTACACCTTC.

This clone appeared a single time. The CDR3 bases are TGTGCCAGCAGTCCCTCCCCTGGGGCCAACGTCCTGACTTTC. This sequence encodes CASSPSPGANVLTF. The chain couples TRBV27 to TRBJ2-6; the D is unclear. CDR3 length: 14 residues. The V end was cut by 5 bases, the J end by 2 bases, with 7 bases between. The germline V gene has CDR1 MNHEY and CDR2 SMNVEV (reference sequence).

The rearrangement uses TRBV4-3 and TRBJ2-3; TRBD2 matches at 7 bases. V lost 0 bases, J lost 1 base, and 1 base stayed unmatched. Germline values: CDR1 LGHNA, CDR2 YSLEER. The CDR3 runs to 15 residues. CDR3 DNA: TGCGCCAGCAGCCAAGATACTAGCGGCACAGATACGCAGTATTTT. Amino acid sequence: CASSQDTSGTDTQYF.

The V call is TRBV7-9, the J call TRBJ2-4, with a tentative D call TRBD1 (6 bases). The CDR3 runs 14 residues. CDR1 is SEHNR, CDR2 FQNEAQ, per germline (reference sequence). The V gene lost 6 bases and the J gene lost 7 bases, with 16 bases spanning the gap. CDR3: CASSSDRRLNIQYF. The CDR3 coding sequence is TGTGCCAGCAGTTCTGACAGGCGGTTGAACATTCAGTACTTC.

CDR3 loop: CASSQELSSPLHF. The DNA of the CDR3 is TGTGCCAGCAGCCAAGAATTGAGTTCACCCCTCCACTTT. The chain recombines TRBV14 with TRBJ1-6; D is unclear. The CDR3 contains 13 residues. Between the trimmed V and J ends, which lost 0 bases and 9 bases, there was a span of 6 bases. Germline assignment: CDR1 SGHDN and CDR2 FVKESK.

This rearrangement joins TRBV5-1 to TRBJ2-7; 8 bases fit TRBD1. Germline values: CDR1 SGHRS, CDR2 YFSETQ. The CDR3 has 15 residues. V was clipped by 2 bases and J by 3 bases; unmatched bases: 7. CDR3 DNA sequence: TGCGCCAGCAGCTTATTACCAGGACAGGGCTACGAGCAGTACTTC. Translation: CASSLLPGQGYEQYF.

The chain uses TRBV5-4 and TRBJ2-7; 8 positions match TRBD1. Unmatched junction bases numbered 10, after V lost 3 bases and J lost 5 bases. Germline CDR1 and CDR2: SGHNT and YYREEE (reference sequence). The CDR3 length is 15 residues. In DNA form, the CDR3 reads TGTGCCAGCAGCTCCGGACAGGGCCTGTACCACGAGCAGTACTTC. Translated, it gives CASSSGQGLYHEQYF.